This TCR beta chain was profiled in a study of blood T cell repertoires in COVID-19. Study-wide context: Samples came from the United States, Italy and Spain, spanning acute and convalescent COVID-19. PBMCs, B-cell-depleted T cells, or T cells provided the cDNA or gDNA that made up the material.

Those enrolled in Seattle joined during active infection and were followed longitudinally afterward. In the original workflow: By means of reference gene primer amplification, nucleated cell counts were estimated. Clones were sequenced by immunoSEQ multiplex PCR, and TCRdb holds only the in-frame ones, with some missing. The D gene and trimming were derived from the DNA, and the V and J assignments and clone size from that table. In the table there are about 370,000 clones, roughly 90% of which are singletons. The CDR3 contains 14 residues. This receptor was identified in a woman under 40 with COVID-19, enrolled during active disease. The sample consisted of peripheral blood. This chain links TRBV21-1 with TRBJ2-1; whether TRBD2, the table's D call, matches the DNA was not checked. TRBV21-1 is noted as a pseudogene. In nucleotides, the CDR3 is TGTGCCAGCAGCAAAATGGTTCGGAGGGGAGAGCAGTTCTTC. Its protein is CASSKMVRRGEQFF.